The clone carrying this T cell receptor (beta chain) has a handful of counts. This sample is part of a study of T cell repertoires in cytomegalovirus infection. Study summary: Signatures in public TCR beta sequences pointed to both CMV infection and matching HLA type.

TCRdb re-derived calls from the reads in MiXCR, one entry per CDR3 protein. The data contain 400,000 or so distinct CDR3 sequences, roughly 30% of them singletons. CDR3 size: 13 residues. Germline CDR1 MNHEY, CDR2 SVGEGT. V shed 0 bases and J 7 bases; nucleotides not matched to a gene: 2. Sequencing used PBMCs. This chain links TRBV6-2 or TRBV6-3 with TRBJ1-1; 7 nucleotides line up with TRBD1. This TCR derives from a human donor in good health (CMV status not recorded). Some clones in this sample may be carry-over from other donors' samples. In DNA, the CDR3 is TGTGCCAGCAGTTACTCGGGACAGTATGAAGCTTTCTTT. Amino acid sequence: CASSYSGQYEAFF.